This T cell receptor (beta chain) was obtained from a study of OX40 agonist ivuxolimab in advanced cancers. Comment on this clone: The antigen is not known.

This CDR3 is 15 amino acids long. Points from the study as a whole: Relative to CD4+, CD8+ T cells held more expanded clones on average. Doses of 0.1 to 3.0 mg/kg were accompanied by clonal expansion of CD4+ and CD8+ blood T cells by week 6. Low normalized T-cell clonal expansion also characterized some of the nonresponders.

Only in-frame clones appear in the TCRdb table, and some are missing; sequencing was by immunoSEQ multiplex PCR. The table shows tens of thousands of clones, with approximately 83% occurring only once. Autoimmune disease history or systemic immunosuppression led to patients being barred. The chain employs TRBV12-2 and TRBJ2-5; TRBD2 is the table's D call and was not checked against the DNA. The DNA end is more similar to TRBJ2-7, so the J call may be wrong. TRBV12-2 is a pseudogene segment. Specimen: CD4+ or CD8+ T cells sorted from blood, collected in a trial of the OX40 agonist ivuxolimab. The receptor was derived from an adult with an advanced solid tumor such as melanoma, head and neck, liver or kidney cancer. The CDR3: CASRLPGFAGYEQYF. In DNA form, the CDR3 reads TGTGCAAGTCGCTTACCGGGTTTTGCTGGCTACGAGCAGTACTTC.